This TCR beta chain was identified in a study of read filtering for tumor transcriptome and immune sequencing. Background on the study: DNase treatment preceded whole-transcriptome library preparation. Study-level points and caveats: IR-seq captured clonotypes deeper and more reliably than RNA-seq.

The CDR3 extends over 12 amino acids. Germline V gene lookup returns CDR1 SGHRS and CDR2 YFSETQ. Trimming left V 5 bases short and J 5 bases short, with 9 bases between. This clonotype showed up many times. The antigen remains undetermined. Every patient had bone marrow sampled while the disease was active. Molecular barcoded adaptors covering alpha/delta and beta/gamma chains were used on approximately 400 ng RNA. Each CDR3 protein gets one entry after TCRdb re-called the reads with MiXCR. The sample holds approximately 40,000 distinct CDR3 sequences, approximately 15% seen once. This receptor was obtained from a donor aged 40 or over with multiple myeloma. This chain joins TRBV5-1 and TRBJ2-3; D unclear. The sample was a population of CD138-negative cells sorted from bone marrow. The CDR3 nucleotides are TGCGCCAGCAGGGGTCCTGGAGATACGCAGTATTTT. Its translation is CASRGPGDTQYF.